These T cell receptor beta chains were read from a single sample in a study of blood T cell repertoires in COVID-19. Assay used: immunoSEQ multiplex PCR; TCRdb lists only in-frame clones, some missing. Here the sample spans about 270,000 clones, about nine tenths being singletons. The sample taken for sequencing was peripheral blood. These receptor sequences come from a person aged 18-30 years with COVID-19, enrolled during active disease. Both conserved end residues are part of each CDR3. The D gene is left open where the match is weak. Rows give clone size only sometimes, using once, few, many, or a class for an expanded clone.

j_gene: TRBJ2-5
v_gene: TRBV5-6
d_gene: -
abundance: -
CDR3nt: TGTGCCAGCAGCGGGGGACAAAAAGAGACCCAGTACTTC
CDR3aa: CASSGGQKETQYF

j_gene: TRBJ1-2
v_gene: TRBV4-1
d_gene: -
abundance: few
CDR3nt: TGCGCCAGCAGCCAAGGAGGTGTCGGCCTGGCCCCTGGCTACACCTTC
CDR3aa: CASSQGGVGLAPGYTF

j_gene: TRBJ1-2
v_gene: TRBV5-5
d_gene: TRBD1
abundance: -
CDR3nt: TGTGCCAGCAGACGACAGGGGAACTATGGCTACACCTTC
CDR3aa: CASRRQGNYGYTF

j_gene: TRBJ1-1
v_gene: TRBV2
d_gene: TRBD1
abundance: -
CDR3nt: TGTGCCAGCAGTGGGGTAGACAGGGAATTAGCTTTCTTT
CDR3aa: CASSGVDRELAFF

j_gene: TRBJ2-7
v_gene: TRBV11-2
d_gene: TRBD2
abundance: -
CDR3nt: TGTGCCAGCAGCTCCGGGACTAGCGGGACCTACGAGCAGTACTTC
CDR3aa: CASSSGTSGTYEQYF

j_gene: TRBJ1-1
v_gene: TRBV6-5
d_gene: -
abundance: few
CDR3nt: TGTGCCAGCAGTTCCCGATTGGGCGCTGAAGCTTTCTTT
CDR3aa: CASSSRLGAEAFF

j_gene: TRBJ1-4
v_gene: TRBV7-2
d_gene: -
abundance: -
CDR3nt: TGTGCCAGCAGCTTAGTGGGCCCTAGCGAAAAACTGTTTTTT
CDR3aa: CASSLVGPSEKLFF

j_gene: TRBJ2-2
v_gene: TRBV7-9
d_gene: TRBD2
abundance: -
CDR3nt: TGTGCCAGCAGCAAAGGACTAGGTGGCGGGGAGCTGTTTTTT
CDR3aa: CASSKGLGGGELFF

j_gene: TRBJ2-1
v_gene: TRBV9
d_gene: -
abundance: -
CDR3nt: TGTGCCAGCAGCGCCCAGGGGTCTGAGCAGTTCTTC
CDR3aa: CASSAQGSEQFF

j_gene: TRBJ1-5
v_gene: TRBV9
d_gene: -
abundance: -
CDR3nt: TGTGCCAGCAGCGAGGCTGACAGGTACAATCAGCCCCAGCATTTT
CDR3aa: CASSEADRYNQPQHF

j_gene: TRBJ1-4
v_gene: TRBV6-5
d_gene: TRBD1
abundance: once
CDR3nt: TGTGCCAGCAGCCAACAACAGGGGACCGGCCGTTTTTTT
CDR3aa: CASSQQQGTGRFF

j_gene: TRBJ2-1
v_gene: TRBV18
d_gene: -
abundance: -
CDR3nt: TGTGCCAGCTCACCAAGCAGCGATAACTACAATGAGCAGTTCTTC
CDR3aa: CASSPSSDNYNEQFF

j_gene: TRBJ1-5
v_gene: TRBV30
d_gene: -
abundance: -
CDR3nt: TGTGCCACAGGTAGCAATCAGCCCCAGCATTTT
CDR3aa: CATGSNQPQHF

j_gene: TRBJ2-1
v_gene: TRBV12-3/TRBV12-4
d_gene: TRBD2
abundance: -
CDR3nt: TGTGCCAGCAGTCTAATAGCGGGTGGGCAGTTCTTC
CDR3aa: CASSLIAGGQFF

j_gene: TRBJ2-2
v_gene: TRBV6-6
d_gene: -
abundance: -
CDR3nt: TGTGCCAGCATCCTACTAGGCCCGAACACCGGGGAGCTGTTTTTT
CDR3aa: CASILLGPNTGELFF

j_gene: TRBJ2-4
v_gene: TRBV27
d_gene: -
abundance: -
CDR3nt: TGTGCCAGCAGTTTACAGGCCAAAAACATTCAGTACTTC
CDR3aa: CASSLQAKNIQYF

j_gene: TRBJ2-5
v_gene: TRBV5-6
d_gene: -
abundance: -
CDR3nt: TGTGCCAGCAGCTTAGGCGGGACGACAGGGACCCAAGAGACCCAGTACTTC
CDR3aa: CASSLGGTTGTQETQYF

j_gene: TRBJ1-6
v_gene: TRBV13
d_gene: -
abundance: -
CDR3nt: TGTGCCAGCAGCTCTGTCGCTGGGAGAGAGGTATACTTT
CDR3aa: CASSSVAGREVYF

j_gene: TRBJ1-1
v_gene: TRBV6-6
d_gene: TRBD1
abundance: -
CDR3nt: TGTGCCAGCAGTTACGAAGACAGGGTGAACACTGAAGCTTTCTTT
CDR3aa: CASSYEDRVNTEAFF

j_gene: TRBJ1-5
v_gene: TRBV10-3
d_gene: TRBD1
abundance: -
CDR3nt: TGTGCCCCCCGAACCCGTTTGGGCAGGGGGCAAGAGGGCGATCAGCCCCAGCATTTT
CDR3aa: CAPRTRLGRGQEGDQPQHF

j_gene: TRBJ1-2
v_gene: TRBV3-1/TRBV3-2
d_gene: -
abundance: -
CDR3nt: TGTGCCAGCAGCCAACAGCCGCAGGATGGCTACACCTTC
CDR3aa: CASSQQPQDGYTF

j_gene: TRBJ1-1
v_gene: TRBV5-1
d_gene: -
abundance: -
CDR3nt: TGCGCCAGCAGCGCGCTTGTGAACACTGAAGCTTTCTTT
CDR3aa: CASSALVNTEAFF

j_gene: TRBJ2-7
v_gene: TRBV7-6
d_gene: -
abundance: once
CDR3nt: TGTGCCAGCAGCTCCAGGGTCGGCTACGAGCAGTACTTC
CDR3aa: CASSSRVGYEQYF

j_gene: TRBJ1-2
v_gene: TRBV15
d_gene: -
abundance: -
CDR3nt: TGTGCCACCAGCAGAGCGATACAGGCGGGACGTGGCTACACCTTC
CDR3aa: CATSRAIQAGRGYTF

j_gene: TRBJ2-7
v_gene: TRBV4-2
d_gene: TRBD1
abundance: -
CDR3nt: TGTGCCAGCAGCCAACAGGACAGGGTCTTGGACGAGCAGTACTTC
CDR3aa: CASSQQDRVLDEQYF

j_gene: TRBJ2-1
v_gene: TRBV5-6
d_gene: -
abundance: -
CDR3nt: TGTGCCAGCAGCTTGGGAGGAAGCTCCTACAATGAGCAGTTCTTC
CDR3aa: CASSLGGSSYNEQFF

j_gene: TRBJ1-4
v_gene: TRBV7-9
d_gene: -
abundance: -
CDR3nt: TGTGCCAGCAGCTTAGCGCCCCCGCGTAGCAATGAAAAACTGTTTTTT
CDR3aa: CASSLAPPRSNEKLFF

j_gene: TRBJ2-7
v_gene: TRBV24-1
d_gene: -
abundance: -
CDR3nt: TGTGCCACCGGTTACTCTGGCAGGGTGGGTTACGAGCAGTACTTC
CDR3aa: CATGYSGRVGYEQYF

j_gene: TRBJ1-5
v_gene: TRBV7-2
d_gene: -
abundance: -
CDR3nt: TGTGCCAGCGGACTAGGGGGGGGCATCGGTGTCAATCAGCCCCAGCATTTT
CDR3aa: CASGLGGGIGVNQPQHF

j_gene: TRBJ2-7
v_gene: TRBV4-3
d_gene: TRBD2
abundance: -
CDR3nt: TGCGCCAGCAGCCTGATCATTAGCGGGAGTGGGTCCTACGAGCAGTACTTC
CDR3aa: CASSLIISGSGSYEQYF

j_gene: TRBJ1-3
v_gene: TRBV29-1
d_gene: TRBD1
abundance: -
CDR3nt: TGCAGCGCCATGGACAGGGCGGGAAACACCATATATTTT
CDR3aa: CSAMDRAGNTIYF

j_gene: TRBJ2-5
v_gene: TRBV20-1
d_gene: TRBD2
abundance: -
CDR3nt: TGCAGTGCTAGTGCGACTAGCGAGCGCCAAGAGACCCAGTACTTC
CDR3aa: CSASATSERQETQYF

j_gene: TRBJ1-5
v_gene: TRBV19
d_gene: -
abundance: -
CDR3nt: TGTGCCAGTAGTACAGGGTGGGGCAATCAGCCCCAGCATTTT
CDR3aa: CASSTGWGNQPQHF

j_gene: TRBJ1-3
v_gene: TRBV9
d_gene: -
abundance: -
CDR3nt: TGTGCCAGCAGCGCCGACTGGGGGCTGGGAAACACCATATATTTT
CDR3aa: CASSADWGLGNTIYF